The 18 T cell receptor beta chains below all came from one sample that was sequenced in a study of vaccination effects on CD4 cells after COVID-19. No antigen is known for these receptors. Sequencing was performed with immunoSEQ multiplex PCR; in TCRdb, only in-frame clones are kept and a portion is missing. Of under 45,000 clones in the sample, 77% were seen once. With the ViraFEST assay, the study expanded antigen-specific CD4+ T cells using viral peptide pools, then sequenced them. Culturing for about 10 days preceded CD4+ T cell isolation. Prior SARS-CoV-2 infection was absent in the vaccine recipients, as shown by negative nucleocapsid antibodies. The material sequenced was CD4+ T cells from PBMCs cultured with HCoV-NL63 spike peptides, taken before COVID-19 vaccination. The receptors originated from a human donor who received a COVID-19 vaccine.

The table lists this clone with a few counts. The gene calls are TRBV4-1 and TRBJ2-1, with 14 bases identical to TRBD2. Trimming cost V 4 bases and J 4 bases; bases outside gene matches: 6. The length of the CDR3 is 17 residues. Germline loops: CDR1 MGHRA, CDR2 YSYEKL. CDR3 DNA sequence: TGCGCCAGCAGCCTCCGACTAGCGGGGGGGCAATACAATGAGCAGTTCTTC. This encodes CASSLRLAGGQYNEQFF.

The chain has TRBV9 and TRBJ2-1; 11 nucleotides align to TRBD2. Germline CDR1 SGDLS, CDR2 YYNGEE. V lost 3 bases, J lost 4 bases, and 3 bases stayed unmatched. This CDR3 contains 15 residues. The CDR3 sequence: CASSEWTSGYNEQFF. The CDR3 DNA reads TGTGCCAGCAGCGAGTGGACTAGCGGGTACAATGAGCAGTTCTTC. The variable domain in full, completed from reference TRBV9 and TRBJ2-1, reads DSGVTQTPKHLITATGQRVTLRCSPRSGDLSVYWYQQSLDQGLQFLIQYYNGEERAKGNILERFSAQQFPDLHSELNLSSLELGDSALYFCASSEWTSGYNEQFFGPGTRLTVL.

V gene TRBV3-1 (or the pseudogene TRBV3-2) combines with J gene TRBJ2-5; 9 bases map to TRBD2. The CDR3 covers 19 residues. Germline values: CDR1 LGHDT, CDR2 YNNKEL (reference sequence). The V segment lost 3 bases and the J segment 1 base; nucleotides outside the gene matches: 15. The CDR3 DNA is TGTGCCAGCAGCCAGAATATGGGAAGAGCGGGGGGCCTCCAAGAGACCCAGTACTTC. Its protein is CASSQNMGRAGGLQETQYF.

This chain links TRBV7-9 with TRBJ1-2, with D uncertain. CDR3 length equals 12 residues. The V gene's germline CDR1 is SEHNR and CDR2 FQNEAQ (reference sequence). Trimming removed 2 bases from V and 8 bases from J, with 9 bases in between. The chain's CDR3 is CASSLPLRGYTF. For the CDR3, the DNA is TGTGCCAGCAGCTTACCCCTTCGGGGCTACACCTTC.

V usage is TRBV28 and J usage is TRBJ2-3, with 8 bases lining up with TRBD2. The CDR3 is 14 amino acids. The trim removed 10 bases at V and 3 bases at J, leaving 9 bases unmatched. In germline, CDR1 is MDHEN, CDR2 SYDVKM. The CDR3 is CATNLAGKTDTQYF. Here the CDR3 DNA reads TGTGCCACCAACCTAGCGGGTAAAACAGATACGCAGTATTTT.

The sample holds a few counts of this clone. Other DNA sequences in this sample translate to the same CDR3. V gene TRBV28 combines with J gene TRBJ1-5; 8 positions agree with TRBD1. The CDR3 extends over 14 amino acids. CDR1 is MDHEN, CDR2 SYDVKM, per germline. Trimming cost V 6 bases and J 7 bases; bases outside gene matches: 8. The CDR3 DNA reads as TGTGCCAGCAGCAGTCAGGGGGCACGGCAGCCCCAGCATTTT. It encodes CASSSQGARQPQHF.

This chain connects TRBV4-1 to TRBJ1-4; the D gene is possibly TRBD1 (6 bases). The V and J ends lost 2 bases and 8 bases respectively, with 24 bases between them. CDR1 MGHRA and CDR2 YSYEKL come from the germline V gene. The CDR3 sequence is 18 residues long. In DNA, the CDR3 is TGCGCCAGCAGCCAAATTTTTTCTTACAGGGAGATGGACGAAAAACTGTTTTTT. This encodes CASSQIFSYREMDEKLFF.

The chain carries TRBV7-2 and TRBJ1-1; the D gene is possibly TRBD1 (5 bases). The CDR3 is made up of 14 amino acids. Germline CDR1 and CDR2: SGHTA and FQGNSA. V gave up 1 base and J gave up 4 bases, with 10 bases separating them. DNA of the CDR3: TGTGCCAGCAGCTTAGTTTCAGGGCCCACTGAAGCTTTCTTT. As protein: CASSLVSGPTEAFF.

The chain couples TRBV19 to TRBJ1-1; the D gene is possibly TRBD1 (5 bases). The CDR3 runs 17 residues. V was pared by 7 bases and J by 4 bases, with 25 bases between. CDR1 LNHDA and CDR2 SQIVND come from the germline V gene (reference sequence). CDR3 residues: CASNQVRGAGSRTEAFF. CDR3 in DNA: TGTGCCAGTAACCAGGTAAGGGGCGCGGGCTCGCGCACTGAAGCTTTCTTT.

Only a few counts were recorded for this clone. CDR3 sequence reads: CASSSREQPKLFF. The DNA of the CDR3 is TGTGCCAGCAGCTCTCGGGAGCAGCCAAAACTGTTTTTT. The rearrangement links TRBV6-5 to TRBJ1-4, with no clear D. V was clipped by 6 bases and J by 10 bases, with 15 bases between them. The germline gives CDR1 MNHEY, CDR2 SVGAGI. The CDR3 is 13 residues long.

V gene TRBV6-5 combines with J gene TRBJ1-6; D may be TRBD1 (5 bases). Germline values: CDR1 MNHEY, CDR2 SVGAGI. The CDR3 is 12 residues long. The germline V and J ends were trimmed by 2 bases and 10 bases, with 6 bases remaining between them. In DNA, the CDR3 is TGTGCCAGCAGTTACGGGGACTCACCCCTCCACTTT. Its translation is CASSYGDSPLHF.

This chain connects TRBV27 to TRBJ1-2; unclear D gene. The ends were cut back, 6 bases at V and 8 bases at J, with 46 bases in the middle. The CDR3 is 23 amino acids. Germline CDR1 and CDR2: MNHEY and SMNVEV (reference sequence). The CDR3 DNA reads TGTGCCAGCAGAACGCTTCCCGACCGGGCCGCCCCGCGAGGCCGCTCAGAAACTAGAGGCTACACCTTC. Its protein is CASRTLPDRAAPRGRSETRGYTF.

This sequence joins TRBV28 and TRBJ2-2; possibly TRBD1 or TRBD2 for D (6 bases each). The V gene lost 11 bases and the J gene lost 4 bases, with 17 bases spanning the gap. CDR1 and CDR2 (germline): MDHEN, SYDVKM. The CDR3 covers 14 residues. In nucleotides, the CDR3 is TGTGCCTCACTCACGGGGGCCCCCACCGGGGAGCTGTTTTTT. Its protein product is CASLTGAPTGELFF.

The chain joins TRBV5-6 to TRBJ2-3; D gene ambiguous. There are 14 residues in the CDR3. With 4 bases removed from V and 3 bases from J, the gap between germline ends came to 12 bases. Germline loops: CDR1 SGHDT, CDR2 YYEEEE. Here the CDR3 reads CASSAQTRTDTQYF. CDR3 DNA sequence: TGTGCCAGCAGCGCTCAAACCAGAACAGATACGCAGTATTTT.

This sequence joins TRBV5-6 and TRBJ2-4; D perhaps matches TRBD1 (6 bases). This CDR3 has 15 amino acids. The ends were cut back, 1 base at V and 0 bases at J, with 8 bases in the middle. Per the germline V gene, CDR1 is SGHDT and CDR2 is YYEEEE. In DNA, the CDR3 is TGTGCCAGCAGCTTGACAGGGTTAGCCAAAAACATTCAGTACTTC. Translating it yields CASSLTGLAKNIQYF.

The table lists this clone with a count of one. V usage is TRBV10-2 and J usage is TRBJ1-1, with TRBD1 matching over 7 bases. The germline CDR1 and CDR2 sequences are WSHSY and SAAADI. The junction had 7 bases not matched to a gene; V was cut back by 6 bases and J by 6 bases. There are 13 residues in the CDR3. The CDR3 bases are TGCGCCAGCAGCCGGGACAGATCCTCTGAAGCTTTCTTT. Its translation is CASSRDRSSEAFF.

The J gene is TRBJ1-3, the V gene TRBV27; 7 bases agree with TRBD1. J lost 2 bases, V lost 5 bases, and 6 bases had no gene match. The CDR3 loop spans 15 amino acids. Germline assignment: CDR1 MNHEY and CDR2 SMNVEV (reference sequence). CDR3 in amino acids: CASSRQGPPGNTIYF. The DNA of the CDR3 is TGTGCCAGCAGTCGACAGGGTCCACCTGGAAACACCATATATTTT.

The rearrangement joins TRBV28 to TRBJ1-4; 7 nucleotides align to TRBD1. V shed 7 bases and J 8 bases; nucleotides not matched to a gene: 13. This CDR3 is built from 15 residues. Germline-derived CDR1 and CDR2 are MDHEN and SYDVKM. The CDR3 coding sequence is TGTGCCAGCACCTACCTCCAGGGGGGTAGGGAAAAACTGTTTTTT. Translation: CASTYLQGGREKLFF.